This T cell receptor beta chain appears in the sequencing data of a study of early T cells in non-severe SARS-CoV-2 infection. Study as a whole: Alpha and beta chains were unpaired, from unsorted whole-blood bulk RNA.

Individual cDNA molecules each received unique molecular identifiers attached to them. TCRdb re-called the 5' RACE reads through MiXCR, storing one row per CDR3 protein. Of about 58,000 distinct CDR3 sequences in the sample, roughly an eighth were seen once. Study-wide results and caveats: VDJdb matches were skewed toward anti-spike CD8 T cell responses.

Comment on this clonotype: Its target is not known.

Germline lookup yields CDR1 SEHNR and CDR2 FQNEAQ (reference sequence). With V trimmed by 4 bases and J by 3 bases, 3 bases remained unmatched. The length of the CDR3 is 13 residues. The V and J genes are TRBV7-9 and TRBJ2-7; 7 bases fit TRBD1. Sequencing was performed on whole blood. This TCR was sampled from an adult who was a healthcare worker with PCR-confirmed SARS-CoV-2 infection or an uninfected control (not recorded which). Written as DNA, the CDR3 is TGTGCCAGCAGCTCGGGACAGCTCTACGAGCAGTACTTC. It encodes CASSSGQLYEQYF. The complete variable domain, with remaining parts taken from reference TRBV7-9 and TRBJ2-7, reads DTGVSQNPRHKITKRGQNVTFRCDPISEHNRLYWYRQTLGQGPEFLTYFQNEAQLEKSRLLSDRFSAERPKGSFSTLEIQRTEQGDSAMYLCASSSGQLYEQYFGPGTRLTVT.